Described below is a single T cell receptor beta chain sequence and its context. What it binds is unknown. The data were obtained in a study of shared clonotypes between healthy human individuals. Study-wide findings and caveats: Among non-shared clonotypes, generation probabilities were lower than among those shared by all four donors.

CDR1 is SGHDT, CDR2 YYEEEE, per germline. The CDR3 consists of 11 residues. Some clones are missing from TCRdb's copy, which holds only in-frame ones; the method was immunoSEQ multiplex PCR. The sample has about 2 million clones, 90% to 95% seen once; the top ten hold around 0.13%. The sequence derives from a man younger than 30 in good health. This chain connects TRBV5-6 to TRBJ2-5; no clear D. With the DNA end fitting TRBJ2-7 better, the J assignment may be wrong. Material for sequencing was naive CD4+ T cells sorted from blood. Stated subset: CD45RA+ positively selected. The DNA for the CDR3 is TGTGCCAGCAGCTTAAGCAGCGAGCAGTACTTC. This gives the protein CASSLSSEQYF.